Reported below is one T cell receptor (beta chain). Its target antigen remains unknown. Base qualities are not recorded, but no much larger clone differs from it by a single base. This specimen comes from a study of blood T cell repertoires in COVID-19 (dated by TCRdb to 2018 to 2021). Looking at the study overall: The collaborator samples originated in the United States, Italy and Spain and spanned the acute and convalescent phases of COVID-19. The prospective study material was composed of cDNA or gDNA derived from T cells, B-cell-depleted T cells, or PBMCs. Subjects who had been exposed to COVID-19, were actively infected with it, or had recovered from it provided the deeply sampled blood TCRbeta repertoires that made up the dataset. A freely available public database, intended as a resource for researchers studying the immune response to SARS-CoV-2, is where the repertoires were released. The samples were drawn from the first 160 participants of the ongoing ImmuneRACE study and from 950 to 1,500 subjects provided by 6 global collaborators. Nearly every sample came with metadata listing a de-identified subject ID, COVID-19 status, age in years and sex. Where available, HLA class I and class II types were taken from metadata supplied by the sample provider and were not determined by assay-based typing.

The collaborating institutions used their own protocols to collect whole blood in K2EDTA tubes. For TCRbeta analysis, collaborators shipped samples as frozen whole blood, isolated PBMCs, or DNA extracted from either of those sample types. The germline V gene specifies LGHNA as CDR1 and YNFKEQ as CDR2. Inclusive of the bounding cysteine and phenylalanine, the CDR3 is 16 residues long. Solely the CDR3 DNA is kept, with 48 bases framed from the first base. V loses 1 base at its end and J loses 3 bases; junction bases beyond the gene matches: 2. The study at large found these results: The amount of clinical and demographic metadata varied by source and participant and was provided uncurated.

The immunoSEQ Assay, a bias-controlled multiplex PCR, was used to amplify TCRbeta CDR3 regions from genomic DNA. The authors' analysis ran thus. The number of nucleated cells in each sample was estimated from the amplification of reference gene primers within the assay. To quantify the absolute abundance of each unique TCRbeta CDR3 rearrangement, sequence reads were collapsed and filtered. Productive Simpson clonality was computed per sample as the square root of Simpson's diversity index over productive rearrangements. The immuneACCESS repertoire file appears here via TCRdb, limited to in-frame rearrangements. These files lack a portion of the clones; in checked studies, under half of the deficit traces to unresolved V genes, and the cause of the others is not known. That table is the source of V, J and clone size, and D and trimming were worked out from the DNA. Across this sample there are about 45,000 clones, with around 90% seen only once. Clones ranked in the top ten supply 0.3% to 0.5% of the sample.

The sequencing input was peripheral blood. The source of this sequence is a human donor in a cohort sampled during active COVID-19. The sequence joins TRBV4-2 to TRBJ1-4, with TRBD1 matching 10 junction bases. The base sequence is TGTGCCAGCAGCCAAGGGGACAGGGGACCTAATGAAAAACTGTTTTTT. Translated, this is CASSQGDRGPNEKLFF.